These 17 T cell receptor beta chains share one sample of origin, sequenced in a study of shared clonotypes between healthy human individuals. Using immunoSEQ multiplex PCR, the repertoire was profiled, and TCRdb retains in-frame clones only, with some absent. Of some 2.4 million clones detected, approximately 94% appear once; the ten largest clones hold more than 0.35%. Sequencing was performed on naive CD4+ T cells from PBMCs. Subset here: CD45RA+ positively selected. These receptors originate from a man aged 18 to 30 in good health. Some clones in this sample may be carry-over from other donors' samples.

CDR3 in amino acids: CASSALQNTMGYGYTF. The DNA of the CDR3 is TGTGCCAGCAGCGCACTACAGAACACCATGGGCTATGGCTACACCTTC. The V and J genes are TRBV7-9 and TRBJ1-2; no reliable D call. The CDR3 sequence is 16 residues long. Per the germline V gene, CDR1 is SEHNR and CDR2 is FQNEAQ (reference sequence). V dropped 5 bases and J dropped 4 bases, with 20 bases sitting between them.

The chain combines TRBV27 with TRBJ2-1; the match to TRBD2 covers 15 bases. V trimming: 4 bases; J trimming: 7 bases; junction bases outside the gene matches: 17. The CDR3 has 20 residues. Germline values: CDR1 MNHEY, CDR2 SMNVEV (reference sequence). Written as DNA, the CDR3 is TGTGCCAGCAGTTCCCCCTACCCCCGGACTAGCGGGAGGGCCTTGAATGAGCAGTTCTTC. Its protein product is CASSSPYPRTSGRALNEQFF.

The chain has TRBV30 and TRBJ1-2, with 9 bases aligning to TRBD1. V lost 6 bases to trimming and J lost 4 bases; unmatched junction nucleotides: 12. There are 15 residues in the CDR3. Germline CDR1 is GTSNPN and CDR2 is SVGIG (reference sequence). The CDR3 is CACGRPGQGTYGYTF. DNA for the CDR3: TGTGCCTGCGGAAGACCGGGACAGGGAACCTATGGCTACACCTTC.

The V and J genes are TRBV5-6 and TRBJ2-1; D tentatively fits TRBD1 or TRBD2 (5 bases each). Per germline, CDR1 SGHDT and CDR2 YYEEEE. The CDR3 has 15 residues. The V and J ends lost 1 base and 6 bases respectively, with 14 bases between them. The chain's CDR3 is CASSLFQGVVNEQFF. CDR3 nucleotides: TGTGCCAGCAGCTTGTTCCAGGGAGTAGTCAATGAGCAGTTCTTC.

The J gene is TRBJ1-1, the V gene TRBV7-8, with D possibly TRBD1 on 5 matching bases. The CDR3 spans 15 residues. The V end lost 4 bases, the J end lost 10 bases, and 22 bases lay between the germline ends. Looked up from germline, CDR1 is SGHVS and CDR2 is FQNEAQ. The CDR3 here is CASSSEGPVSTGAFF. CDR3 nucleotides: TGTGCCAGCAGCTCCGAGGGGCCGGTTTCAACGGGAGCTTTCTTT. The full variable domain, in which reference TRBV7-8 and TRBJ1-1 provide the parts outside the CDR3, is GAGVSQSPRYKVAKRGQDVALRCDPISGHVSLFWYQQALGQGPEFLTYFQNEAQLDKSGLPSDRFFAERPEGSVSTLKIQRTQQEDSAVYLCASSSEGPVSTGAFFGQGTRLTVV.

The chain employs TRBV7-2 and TRBJ2-3; D unresolved. The CDR3 sequence is 14 residues long. Trimming stripped 5 bases from V and 4 bases from J, with 13 bases between. CDR1 is SGHTA and CDR2 is FQGNSA in the germline V gene. CDR3 nucleotide sequence: TGTGCCAGCAGCATTCGGACCACGGCAGATACGCAGTATTTT. This translates into CASSIRTTADTQYF.

A note on this clone: Other DNA variants within this sample encode the same CDR3. The V gene is TRBV28, the J gene TRBJ1-4; D is uncertain. CDR1 and CDR2 from the germline V gene are MDHEN and SYDVKM. CDR3 length: 12 residues. V lost 6 bases, J lost 4 bases, and 6 bases lay in between. The CDR3 DNA reads as TGTGCCAGCAGCCTCCTTAATGAAAAACTGTTTTTT. Its translation is CASSLLNEKLFF.

V usage is TRBV6-5 and J usage is TRBJ2-2; tentatively, D is TRBD2 (5 bases). Per germline, CDR1 MNHEY and CDR2 SVGAGI. This CDR3 is 16 amino acids long. Trimming took off 0 bases at V and 6 bases at J, with 14 bases between the two ends. The DNA for the CDR3 is TGTGCCAGCAGTTACTCGCCGGCGGGTGGGGCCGGGGAGCTGTTTTTT. Translated: CASSYSPAGGAGELFF.

The chain has TRBV19 and TRBJ2-5, with a possible D match to TRBD2 (7 bases). The CDR3 totals 15 residues. Germline assignment: CDR1 LNHDA and CDR2 SQIVND (reference sequence). V gave up 10 bases and J gave up 7 bases, with 25 bases separating them. CDR3 amino acids: CATKGGLSYTRTQYF. CDR3 nucleotide sequence: TGTGCCACCAAGGGGGGACTATCGTACACCCGGACCCAGTACTTC.

J is TRBJ2-3 and V is TRBV5-1; tentatively, D is TRBD1 (5 bases). V lost 4 bases and J 1 base, leaving 10 bases between the germline ends. This CDR3 spans 14 amino acids. CDR1 is SGHRS and CDR2 is YFSETQ in the germline V gene. For the CDR3, the DNA is TGCGCCAGCAGCACCTCGACAGGCACAGATACGCAGTATTTT. Protein: CASSTSTGTDTQYF.

The chain has TRBV5-1 and TRBJ2-2; weak D call: TRBD1 (6 bases). The CDR3 is 16 amino acids. V dropped 4 bases and J dropped 1 base, with 14 bases sitting between them. CDR1 SGHRS and CDR2 YFSETQ come from the germline V gene. The CDR3 protein is CASSLLVGQNTGELFF. The CDR3 nucleotides read TGCGCCAGCAGCCTGCTGGTGGGACAGAACACCGGGGAGCTGTTTTTT.

The gene calls are TRBV6-1 and TRBJ1-1; D gene ambiguous. The V gene lost 5 bases and the J gene lost 7 bases, with 17 bases spanning the gap. Looked up from germline, CDR1 is MNHNS and CDR2 is SASEGT. This CDR3 is 14 amino acids long. Here the CDR3 DNA reads TGTGCCAGCAGTTGGGCCTCGCAAGATATTGAAGCTTTCTTT. Translation: CASSWASQDIEAFF.

The count of this clone is one. The CDR3 is CAWDRDRGNTEAFF. The CDR3 DNA is TGTGCCTGGGACAGGGACAGGGGGAACACTGAAGCTTTCTTT. V usage is TRBV30 and J usage is TRBJ1-1; 10 nucleotides match TRBD1. CDR1 is GTSNPN and CDR2 is SVGIG in the germline V gene (reference sequence). Germline trimming cut 5 bases from V and 1 base from J; bases unmatched to any gene: 4. CDR3 length: 14 residues.

V usage is TRBV18 and J usage is TRBJ2-5, with D unresolved. The CDR3 covers 16 residues. The germline V and J ends were trimmed by 6 bases and 0 bases, with 17 bases remaining between them. The germline V gene has CDR1 KGHSH and CDR2 LQKENI. The CDR3 loop reads CASSSQAPSYQETQYF. CDR3 coding DNA: TGTGCCAGCTCCTCCCAGGCACCATCTTACCAAGAGACCCAGTACTTC.

With regard to this clone: Other DNA sequences of this sample code for an identical CDR3. The CDR3 reads CASRPGQGTDTQYF. Here the CDR3 DNA reads TGTGCCAGCAGACCGGGACAGGGGACAGATACGCAGTATTTT. The J gene is TRBJ2-3, the V gene TRBV6-1, with 10 positions matching TRBD1. With V trimmed by 6 bases and J by 3 bases, 3 bases remained unmatched. CDR3 size: 14 residues. Germline-derived CDR1 and CDR2 are MNHNS and SASEGT.

Written as DNA, the CDR3 is TGTGCCAGCAGCTTACGGCAGGGATCCGCCGGGGAGCTGTTTTTT. Protein: CASSLRQGSAGELFF. The chain uses TRBV5-4 and TRBJ2-2; perhaps TRBD1 as D (5 bases). The CDR3 covers 15 residues. The germline V gene encodes CDR1 SGHNT and CDR2 YYREEE (reference sequence). Trimming took 2 bases from V and 6 from J, leaving 14 bases between them.

V is TRBV28 and J is TRBJ2-2; TRBD2 matches 11 bases. The germline V gene has CDR1 MDHEN and CDR2 SYDVKM. V shed 1 base and J 6 bases; nucleotides not matched to a gene: 22. This CDR3 is 22 amino acids long. In DNA, the CDR3 is TGTGCCAGCAGTTTATATCCCCAAACTAGCGGGAGTACCCCTTCCCGCGCCGGGGAGCTGTTTTTT. It yields the protein CASSLYPQTSGSTPSRAGELFF.